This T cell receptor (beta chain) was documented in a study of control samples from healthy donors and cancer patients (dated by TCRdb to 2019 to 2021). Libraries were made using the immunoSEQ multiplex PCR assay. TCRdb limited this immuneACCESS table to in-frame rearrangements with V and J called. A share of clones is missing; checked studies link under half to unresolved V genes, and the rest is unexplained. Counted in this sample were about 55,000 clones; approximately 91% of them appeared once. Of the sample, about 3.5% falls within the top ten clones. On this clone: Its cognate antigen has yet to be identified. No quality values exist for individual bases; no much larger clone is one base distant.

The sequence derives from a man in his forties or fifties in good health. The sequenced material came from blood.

The nucleotide sequence is given as TGTGCCAGCAGCTTAGGTTCAGGGGTGCTTCGGTATGGCTACACCTTC. Its translation is CASSLGSGVLRYGYTF. The sequence joins TRBV7-9 to TRBJ1-2; TRBD1 is possibly the D segment (6 matching bases). The trim is 1 base for V and 5 bases for J, with a gap of 17 bases between the germline ends. From cysteine to phenylalanine, the CDR3 is 16 amino acids long. CDR3 DNA is the only sequence kept; it has 48 bases, read in frame from the first base. Looking up the germline V gene (reference sequence) yields CDR1 SEHNR and CDR2 FQNEAQ.